The 27 T cell receptor beta chains in this list originate from one sample, sequenced in a study of T cell responses to AZD1222 COVID-19 vaccine (dated by TCRdb to the early 2020s). The time point label corresponds to: about 28 days (+/-7) after the second vaccine dose. The library was built by means of the immunoSEQ multiplex PCR assay. This is the immuneACCESS table as TCRdb keeps it, with only in-frame sequences that have V and J called. A part of the clones is gone; compared with another copy, unresolved V genes explain less than half, and the rest is unexplained. The sample yields about 81,000 clones; around nine tenths were counted once. The ten largest clones capture approximately 5% of the sample. The source material was peripheral blood, sampled 28 days after the second AZD1222 dose. These receptors came from an adult who received the AZD1222 COVID-19 vaccine.

V is TRBV5-1 and J is TRBJ2-2, with no clear D. Germline CDR1 and CDR2: SGHRS and YFSETQ. This CDR3 has 15 amino acids. Trimming cost V 1 base and J 0 bases, with 7 bases left between them. CDR3 in amino acids: CASSLIVSNTGELFF. CDR3 coding DNA: TGCGCCAGCAGCTTGATCGTCTCGAACACCGGGGAGCTGTTTTTT. The full variable domain, with the rest looked up from reference TRBV5-1 and TRBJ2-2, is KAGVTQTPRYLIKTRGQQVTLSCSPISGHRSVSWYQQTPGQGLQFLFEYFSETQRNKGNFPGRFSGRQFSNSRSEMNVSTLELGDSALYLCASSLIVSNTGELFFGEGSRLTVL.

The V call is TRBV2, the J call TRBJ1-5; TRBD1 aligns across 7 bases. The CDR3 covers 15 residues. CDR1 is SNHLY and CDR2 is FYNNEI in the germline V gene. V shed 7 bases, J shed 5 bases, and the junction held 11 bases outside the gene matches. Here the CDR3 reads CASKRDSQGHQPQHF. DNA of the CDR3: TGTGCCAGCAAGCGGGACAGCCAAGGACATCAGCCCCAGCATTTT.

This chain links TRBV3-1 (or the pseudogene TRBV3-2) with TRBJ1-1; perhaps TRBD1 as D (6 bases). With 1 base removed from V and 1 base from J, the gap between germline ends came to 16 bases. The germline CDR1 and CDR2 sequences are LGHDT and YNNKEL (reference sequence). The CDR3 runs 17 residues. The CDR3 region has the DNA TGTGCCAGCAGCCAAGTGCACAGGGCCGATAGGAACACTGAAGCTTTCTTT. Residues: CASSQVHRADRNTEAFF.

V usage is TRBV9 and J usage is TRBJ2-1; 9 nucleotides agree with TRBD2. Germline CDR1 and CDR2: SGDLS and YYNGEE. V was pared by 0 bases and J by 5 bases, with 6 bases of the junction left unmatched. This CDR3 is built from 16 residues. This CDR3 is CASSVGLAGDHNEQFF. In nucleotides, the CDR3 is TGTGCCAGCAGCGTAGGATTAGCGGGGGACCACAATGAGCAGTTCTTC.

The chain couples TRBV6-5 to TRBJ1-5; the match to TRBD1 covers 10 bases. From germline, CDR1 is MNHEY and CDR2 SVGAGI. CDR3 size: 14 residues. Trimming removed 4 bases from V and 6 bases from J; junction bases left unmatched: 3. CDR3 protein: CASSFGQGGQPQHF. CDR3 nucleotides: TGTGCCAGCAGTTTTGGACAGGGGGGTCAGCCCCAGCATTTT.

This clone was observed once. V is TRBV3-1 (or the pseudogene TRBV3-2) and J is TRBJ1-4; the D gene is possibly TRBD1 (5 bases). V lost 4 bases to trimming and J lost 2 bases, with 8 bases between them. The CDR3 is 14 amino acids. The germline V gene encodes CDR1 LGHDT and CDR2 YNNKEL (reference sequence). The CDR3 region is CASSLRATNEKLFF. In nucleotides, the CDR3 is TGTGCCAGCAGCCTCAGGGCGACTAATGAAAAACTGTTTTTT.

The DNA for the CDR3 is TGTGCCACCAGCACCCCAGGACAGGGAACTAATGAAAAACTGTTTTTT. It translates to CATSTPGQGTNEKLFF. V is TRBV15 and J is TRBJ1-4; 8 positions match TRBD1. There are 16 residues in the CDR3. With 4 bases clipped from V and 1 base from J, the junction kept 5 bases outside the gene matches. Per germline, CDR1 LNHNV and CDR2 YYDKDF (reference sequence).

The genes are TRBV4-2 and TRBJ1-5; D ambiguous. V lost 3 bases and J 0 bases, leaving 9 bases between the germline ends. The CDR3 runs to 15 residues. The V gene's germline CDR1 is LGHNA and CDR2 YNFKEQ. The CDR3 coding sequence is TGTGCCAGCAGCCAGACGGAGGCTAGCAATCAGCCCCAGCATTTT. It specifies CASSQTEASNQPQHF.

V usage is TRBV7-2 and J usage is TRBJ1-3; D is unclear. Germline V gene sequence: CDR1 SGHTA, CDR2 FQGNSA. CDR3 size: 12 residues. V lost 5 bases and J 4 bases, leaving 6 bases between the germline ends. The CDR3 loop reads CASSGSGNTIYF. In DNA form, the CDR3 reads TGTGCCAGCAGCGGGTCCGGAAACACCATATATTTT.

This clone has a handful of counts. This chain connects TRBV4-3 to TRBJ1-6; D is unresolved. Trimming shortened V by 6 bases and J by 3 bases, and 12 bases separated the two germline ends. Germline assignment: CDR1 LGHNA and CDR2 YSLEER. CDR3 length: 15 residues. The CDR3 sequence is CASSPDGSYNSPLHF. The CDR3 DNA follows: TGCGCCAGCAGTCCAGACGGGAGCTATAATTCACCCCTCCACTTT.

CDR3 coding DNA: TGTGCCAGCAGCATCGGGACTAGGAGGGGCACAGATACGCAGTATTTT. Translation gives CASSIGTRRGTDTQYF. V gene TRBV7-8 combines with J gene TRBJ2-3, with 8 bases aligning to TRBD2. J lost 1 base, V lost 5 bases, and 8 bases had no gene match. The CDR3 is 16 amino acids. Germline V CDR1 and CDR2: SGHVS, FQNEAQ.

V and J are TRBV9 and TRBJ2-1; 11 bases are a match to TRBD2. CDR1 and CDR2 (germline): SGDLS, YYNGEE. Trimming at V came to 0 bases and at J to 5 bases, leaving 4 bases not matched to a gene. The CDR3 is made up of 16 amino acids. The CDR3 here is CASSVDASGGHNEQFF. The CDR3 coding sequence is TGTGCCAGCAGCGTAGACGCTAGCGGGGGGCACAATGAGCAGTTCTTC.

The chain links TRBV6-5 to TRBJ1-2, with unresolved D. The CDR3 runs to 12 residues. The V and J ends lost 6 bases and 4 bases respectively, with 9 bases between them. Per the germline V gene, CDR1 is MNHEY and CDR2 is SVGAGI. CDR3 nucleotide sequence: TGTGCCAGCAGGGCCCCATTCTATGGCTACACCTTC. This encodes CASRAPFYGYTF.

This chain connects TRBV4-3 to TRBJ1-2; maybe TRBD1 (5 bases). The V end lost 1 base, the J end lost 8 bases, and 14 bases lay between the germline ends. CDR3 size: 14 residues. Germline assignment: CDR1 LGHNA and CDR2 YSLEER. Here the CDR3 reads CASSQVLAGRGYTF. CDR3 nucleotides: TGCGCCAGCAGCCAAGTTCTAGCAGGGCGAGGCTACACCTTC.

V and J are TRBV28 and TRBJ2-7; D possibly matches TRBD1 or TRBD2 (6 bases each). CDR1 and CDR2 from the germline V gene are MDHEN and SYDVKM. Trimming removed 4 bases at V and 2 bases at J, with 18 bases between. The CDR3 loop spans 16 amino acids. CDR3 region: CASSSLGGTKAYEQYF. Here the CDR3 DNA reads TGTGCCAGCAGTTCTTTAGGGGGGACAAAGGCCTACGAGCAGTACTTC.

The CDR3 is CASSSGRSGGNTEAFF. The CDR3 DNA reads as TGCGCCAGCAGCAGCGGCCGGTCAGGGGGGAACACTGAAGCTTTCTTT. The chain couples TRBV4-3 to TRBJ1-1, with 7 bases that match TRBD1. Germline loops: CDR1 LGHNA, CDR2 YSLEER. V gave up 5 bases and J gave up 1 base; unmatched junction bases: 10. This CDR3 contains 16 residues.

The V and J genes are TRBV6-2 or TRBV6-3 and TRBJ1-5, with D perhaps matching TRBD1 (5 bases). The CDR3 loop spans 13 amino acids. V lost 4 bases and J 6 bases, leaving 10 bases between the germline ends. Germline CDR1 MNHEY, CDR2 SVGEGT. The chain's CDR3 is CASSLGVRQPQHF. The DNA for the CDR3 is TGTGCCAGCAGTTTGGGGGTGCGTCAGCCCCAGCATTTT.

Concerning this clone: Other DNA sequences within the sample encode an identical CDR3. The chain recombines TRBV12-3 or TRBV12-4 with TRBJ1-2; D is unresolved. Trimming stripped 3 bases from V and 5 bases from J, with 10 bases between. This CDR3 has 13 residues. The chain's CDR3 is CASSLRADYGYTF. The CDR3 bases are TGTGCCAGCAGTTTGAGGGCGGATTATGGCTACACCTTC.

V is TRBV27 and J is TRBJ1-5, with D unclear. Germline V CDR1 and CDR2: MNHEY, SMNVEV (reference sequence). Trimming stripped 5 bases from V and 0 bases from J, with 11 bases between. The CDR3 length is 15 residues. The CDR3 sequence is CASSPIGYSNQPQHF. The CDR3 DNA reads TGTGCCAGCAGTCCCATAGGGTATAGCAATCAGCCCCAGCATTTT.

The V call is TRBV10-2, the J call TRBJ1-4; D unclear. The CDR3 covers 13 residues. CDR1 is WSHSY, CDR2 SAAADI, per germline. V gave up 7 bases and J gave up 10 bases, with 16 bases separating them. The CDR3 loop reads CASKTEPRGKLFF. DNA of the CDR3: TGCGCCAGCAAAACGGAACCCCGCGGAAAACTGTTTTTT.

The rearrangement links TRBV28 to TRBJ1-4, with TRBD1 matching over 8 bases. Germline CDR1 and CDR2: MDHEN and SYDVKM. The junction had 13 bases not matched to a gene; V was cut back by 5 bases and J by 2 bases. This CDR3 spans 18 amino acids. The DNA of the CDR3 is TGTGCCAGCAGTCCCCCGACAGGGGCCGGGCGCACTAATGAAAAACTGTTTTTT. Amino acid sequence: CASSPPTGAGRTNEKLFF.

V usage is TRBV11-2 and J usage is TRBJ1-1; no clear D gene. V shed 3 bases and J shed 7 bases, with 6 bases lying between them. Germline lookup yields CDR1 SGHAT and CDR2 FQNNGV. The CDR3 has 11 amino acids. This chain's CDR3 is CASSFRFEAFF. CDR3 in DNA: TGTGCCAGCAGCTTCCGGTTTGAAGCTTTCTTT. The complete variable domain, with remaining parts taken from reference TRBV11-2 and TRBJ1-1, reads EAGVAQSPRYKIIEKRQSVAFWCNPISGHATLYWYQQILGQGPKLLIQFQNNGVVDDSQLPKDRFSAERLKGVDSTLKIQPAKLEDSAVYLCASSFRFEAFFGQGTRLTVV.

This sequence joins TRBV4-3 and TRBJ1-1; no clear D gene. The CDR3 totals 13 residues. V lost 0 bases and J lost 12, with 14 bases in between. From germline, CDR1 is LGHNA and CDR2 YSLEER. The CDR3 sequence: CASSQETRGLTFF. The CDR3 DNA sequence: TGCGCCAGCAGCCAAGAAACGCGGGGTTTAACTTTCTTT.

This sequence joins TRBV24-1 and TRBJ2-1; D tentatively reads TRBD1 or TRBD2 (5 bases each). Germline V CDR1 and CDR2: KGHDR, SFDVKD. V lost 3 bases and J 10 bases, leaving 12 bases between the germline ends. The CDR3 sequence is 13 residues long. DNA for the CDR3: TGTGCCACCAGTGATCCGGGGCGTGAAGAGCAGTTCTTC. It specifies CATSDPGREEQFF.

This clone has a single count. The CDR3 reads CASVPGTSGYNEQFF. CDR3 sequence (DNA): TGCGCCAGCGTCCCCGGGACTAGCGGCTACAATGAGCAGTTCTTC. The chain couples TRBV5-1 to TRBJ2-1; 11 bases map to TRBD2. V was pared by 7 bases and J by 3 bases, with 6 bases of the junction left unmatched. The CDR3 has 15 residues. CDR1 and CDR2 (germline): SGHRS, YFSETQ.

The chain recombines TRBV12-3 or TRBV12-4 with TRBJ1-5; 7 bases map to TRBD1. This CDR3 has 13 residues. The trim removed 2 bases at V and 7 bases at J, leaving 2 bases unmatched. For the CDR3, the DNA is TGTGCCAGCAGTTTACAGGGGGGACAGCCCCAGCATTTT. Residues: CASSLQGGQPQHF.

The chain couples TRBV18 to TRBJ1-2; TRBD1 might be the D (5 bases). Trimming removed 4 bases at V and 4 bases at J, with 16 bases between. This CDR3 comprises 15 residues. Germline CDR1 is KGHSH and CDR2 is LQKENI. The CDR3 region has the DNA TGTGCCAGCTCACAGGATCAGGGTGGGACCTATGGCTACACCTTC. Encoded protein: CASSQDQGGTYGYTF.